This T cell receptor beta chain was found in a study of blood T cell repertoires in COVID-19. Cohorts were based on clinical histories the participants reported. The CDR3 totals 14 residues. The germline gives CDR1 MGHRA, CDR2 YSYEKL. With 2 bases removed from V and 7 bases from J, the gap between germline ends came to 14 bases. Profiled with immunoSEQ multiplex PCR; TCRdb holds only in-frame clones, not every one. The data show 150,000 to 200,000 clones, 75% to 85% seen once. The sequence derives from a woman in her forties or fifties with acute COVID-19. What was sequenced was PBMCs or T cells enriched from blood (not recorded which). The chain has TRBV4-1 and TRBJ1-1; no firm D call. CDR3 loop: CASSQHSPSVEAFF. Here the CDR3 DNA reads TGCGCCAGCAGCCAACACAGTCCGAGTGTTGAAGCTTTCTTT.